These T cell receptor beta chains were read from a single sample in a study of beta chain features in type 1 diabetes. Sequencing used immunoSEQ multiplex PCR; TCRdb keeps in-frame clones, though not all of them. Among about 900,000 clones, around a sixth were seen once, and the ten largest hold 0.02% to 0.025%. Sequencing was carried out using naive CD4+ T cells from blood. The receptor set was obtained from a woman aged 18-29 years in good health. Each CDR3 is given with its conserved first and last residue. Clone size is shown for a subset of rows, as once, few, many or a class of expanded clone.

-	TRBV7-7	CASSLVGADTQYF
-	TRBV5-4	CASSPAGLGQETQYF
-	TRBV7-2	CASSSGQVWTSRQIDTQYF
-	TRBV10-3	CAISLGNIQYF
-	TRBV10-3	CAISELSGGHNEQFF
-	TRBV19	CASSARDRNTEAFF
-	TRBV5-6	CASSLAGGHQPQHF
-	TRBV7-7	CASSLGGSGADTQYF
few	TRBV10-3	CAIRGGLATDTQYF
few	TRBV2	CASGSLSSYNEQFF
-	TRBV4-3	CASSQDPAGGDTQYF
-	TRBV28	CASSPRGGTFYNEQFF
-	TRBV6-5	CASSKGLAQEQYF